This TCR beta chain originates from a study of blood T cells in healthy people across ages. Only a few counts were recorded for this clonotype. A second roughly 6 to 11 cycle PCR used barcoded and J-beta primers. Sequencing recovered at least 3 million CDR3-containing paired-end reads from each sample. TCRdb re-called the 5' RACE reads through MiXCR, storing one row per CDR3 protein. The sample carries hundreds of thousands of distinct CDR3 sequences, less than 35% recorded once. Healthy Caucasian individuals from Russia aged roughly 6 to 90 served as donors. Each sample provided at least 5.5 micrograms of extracted total RNA. The V gene's germline CDR1 is SGHTA and CDR2 FQGNSA. This CDR3 has 14 residues. Trimming pared 4 bases from V and 4 bases from J, leaving 8 bases between.

This receptor was obtained from a woman aged 80 or over in good health. The specimen sequenced was blood. The V gene is TRBV7-2, the J gene TRBJ2-6; D not resolved. The CDR3 loop is CASSSFTGANVLTF. CDR3 DNA sequence: TGTGCCAGCAGCTCCTTCACGGGGGCCAACGTCCTGACTTTC.